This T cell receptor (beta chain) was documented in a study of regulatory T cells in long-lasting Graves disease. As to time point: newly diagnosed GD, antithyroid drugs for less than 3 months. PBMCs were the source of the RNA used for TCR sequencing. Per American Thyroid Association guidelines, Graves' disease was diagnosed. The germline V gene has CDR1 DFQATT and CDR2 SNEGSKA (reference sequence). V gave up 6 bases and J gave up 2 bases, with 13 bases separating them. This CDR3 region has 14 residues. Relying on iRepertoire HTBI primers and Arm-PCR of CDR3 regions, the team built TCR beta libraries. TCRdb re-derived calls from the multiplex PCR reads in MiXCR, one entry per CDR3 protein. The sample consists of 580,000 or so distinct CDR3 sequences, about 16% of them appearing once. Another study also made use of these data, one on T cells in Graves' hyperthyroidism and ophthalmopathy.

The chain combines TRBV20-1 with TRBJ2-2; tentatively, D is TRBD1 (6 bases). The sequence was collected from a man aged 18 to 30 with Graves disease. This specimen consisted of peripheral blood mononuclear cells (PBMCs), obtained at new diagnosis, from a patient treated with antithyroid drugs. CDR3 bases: TGCAGTGCCAGAACAGGGATAAACACCGGGGAGCTGTTTTTT. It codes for CSARTGINTGELFF.